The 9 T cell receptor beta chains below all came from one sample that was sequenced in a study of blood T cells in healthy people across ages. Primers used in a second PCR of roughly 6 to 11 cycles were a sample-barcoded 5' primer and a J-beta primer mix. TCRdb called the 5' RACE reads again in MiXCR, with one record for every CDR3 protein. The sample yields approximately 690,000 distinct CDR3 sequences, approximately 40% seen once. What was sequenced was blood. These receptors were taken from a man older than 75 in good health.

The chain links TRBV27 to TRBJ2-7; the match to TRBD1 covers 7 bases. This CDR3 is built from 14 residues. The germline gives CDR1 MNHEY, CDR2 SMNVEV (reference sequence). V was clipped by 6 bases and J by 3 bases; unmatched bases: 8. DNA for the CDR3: TGTGCCAGCAGCAGACCGGGACAGCTCTACGAGCAGTACTTC. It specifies CASSRPGQLYEQYF.

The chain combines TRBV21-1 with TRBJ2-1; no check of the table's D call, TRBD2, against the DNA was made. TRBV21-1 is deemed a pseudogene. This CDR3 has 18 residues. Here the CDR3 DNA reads TGTGCCAGCAGTAGCCCTACCGGACTAGCGGGGACCGGCAATGAGCAGTTCTTC. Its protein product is CASSSPTGLAGTGNEQFF.

Here the CDR3 reads CASSLGLAGGVWNEQFF. Here the CDR3 DNA reads TGTGCCAGCAGCTTAGGGTTAGCGGGAGGGGTTTGGAATGAGCAGTTCTTC. The chain carries TRBV7-2 and TRBJ2-1; 11 bases map to TRBD2. The junction had 9 bases not matched to a gene; V was cut back by 1 base and J by 7 bases. CDR1 and CDR2 (germline): SGHTA, FQGNSA. This CDR3 region has 17 residues.

DNA of the CDR3: TGTGCCAGCAGGCCGGACAGGGTATCTTCACCCCTCCACTTT. As protein: CASRPDRVSSPLHF. The chain combines TRBV12-3 or TRBV12-4 with TRBJ1-6; 8 nucleotides agree with TRBD1. The CDR3 has 14 residues. After removal of 6 bases from V and 9 bases from J, the junction contained 7 bases not matched to a gene.

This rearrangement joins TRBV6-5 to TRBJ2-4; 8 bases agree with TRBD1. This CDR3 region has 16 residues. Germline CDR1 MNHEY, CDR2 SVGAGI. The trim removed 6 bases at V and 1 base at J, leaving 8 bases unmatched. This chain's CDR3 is CASRNPGQDAKNIQYF. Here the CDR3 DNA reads TGTGCCAGCAGGAACCCGGGACAGGATGCCAAAAACATTCAGTACTTC.

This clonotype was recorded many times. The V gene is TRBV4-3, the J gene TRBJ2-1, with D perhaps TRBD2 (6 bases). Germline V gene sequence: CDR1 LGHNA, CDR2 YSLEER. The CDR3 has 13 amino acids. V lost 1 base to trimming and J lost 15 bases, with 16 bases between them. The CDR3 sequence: CASSQASRRVMFF. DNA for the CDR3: TGCGCCAGCAGCCAAGCCTCGAGGAGGGTAATGTTCTTC.

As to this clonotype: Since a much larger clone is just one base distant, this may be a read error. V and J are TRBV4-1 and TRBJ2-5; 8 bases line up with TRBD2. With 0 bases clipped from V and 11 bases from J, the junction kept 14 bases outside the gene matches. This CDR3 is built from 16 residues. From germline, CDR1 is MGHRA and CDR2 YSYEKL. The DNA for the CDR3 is TGCGCCAGCAGCCAAGATCCCAGCGGGAGCTACAATGAGCAGTACTTC. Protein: CASSQDPSGSYNEQYF.

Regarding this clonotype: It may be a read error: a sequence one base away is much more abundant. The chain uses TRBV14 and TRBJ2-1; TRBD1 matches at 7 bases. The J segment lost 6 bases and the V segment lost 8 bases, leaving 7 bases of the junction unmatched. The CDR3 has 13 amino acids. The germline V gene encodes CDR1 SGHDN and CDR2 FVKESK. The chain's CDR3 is CASSERGRNEQFF. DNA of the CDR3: TGTGCCAGCTCGGAGAGGGGGCGCAATGAGCAGTTCTTC.

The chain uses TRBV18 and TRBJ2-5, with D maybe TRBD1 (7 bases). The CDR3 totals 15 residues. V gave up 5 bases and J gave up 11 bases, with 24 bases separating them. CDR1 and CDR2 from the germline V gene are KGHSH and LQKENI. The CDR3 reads CASSAGQPMADEQYF. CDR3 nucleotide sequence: TGTGCCAGCTCAGCGGGACAGCCCATGGCCGATGAGCAGTACTTC. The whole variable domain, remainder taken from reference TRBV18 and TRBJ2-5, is NAGVMQNPRHLVRRRGQEARLRCSPMKGHSHVYWYRQLPEEGLKFMVYLQKENIIDESGMPKERFSAEFPKEGPSILRIQQVVRGDSAAYFCASSAGQPMADEQYFGPGTRLLVL.